One and the same sample provided the 28 T cell receptor beta chains below, sequenced in a study of blood T cell repertoires in COVID-19. Some clones are missing from TCRdb's copy, which holds only in-frame ones; the method was immunoSEQ multiplex PCR. The table includes some 250,000 clones, less than 90% detected once. Source material: peripheral blood. The receptors stem from a woman aged 25 to 39 with COVID-19, enrolled during active disease.

V gene TRBV5-1 combines with J gene TRBJ1-2, with 9 bases fitting TRBD1. After removal of 2 bases from V and 7 bases from J, the junction contained 12 bases not matched to a gene. The CDR3 has 16 amino acids. From germline, CDR1 is SGHRS and CDR2 YFSETQ. The CDR3 is CASSFPSGQGSSGYTF. Here the CDR3 DNA reads TGCGCCAGCAGCTTTCCTTCGGGACAGGGTTCCAGTGGCTACACCTTC.

This chain connects TRBV7-2 to TRBJ2-4; tentative D call: TRBD2 (5 bases). V shed 0 bases and J shed 0 bases, with 15 bases lying between them. Germline loops: CDR1 SGHTA, CDR2 FQGNSA. The CDR3 covers 18 residues. This CDR3 reads CASSLARGSSLAKNIQYF. In DNA form, the CDR3 reads TGTGCCAGCAGCTTAGCGCGAGGGTCGAGTCTAGCCAAAAACATTCAGTACTTC.

V and J are TRBV6-5 and TRBJ1-2; a possible D gene is TRBD1 (5 bases). V was cut by 5 bases and J by 8 bases, with 12 bases left in between. The CDR3 runs 12 residues. Germline values: CDR1 MNHEY, CDR2 SVGAGI. CDR3 nucleotide sequence: TGTGCCAGCAGTCCCAGGGAGGAGGGCTACACCTTC. This sequence encodes CASSPREEGYTF.

CDR3 nucleotide sequence: TGTGCCAGCAGTCGGGACAGTGTATCTAACTATGGCTACACCTTC. Amino acid sequence: CASSRDSVSNYGYTF. V is TRBV2 and J is TRBJ1-2; 7 nucleotides agree with TRBD1. V was clipped by 5 bases and J by 0 bases; unmatched bases: 6. The CDR3 contains 15 residues. Germline V gene sequence: CDR1 SNHLY, CDR2 FYNNEI. The entire variable domain, with the rest obtained from reference TRBV2 and TRBJ1-2, is as follows: EPEVTQTPSHQVTQMGQEVILRCVPISNHLYFYWYRQILGQKVEFLVSFYNNEISEKSEIFDDQFSVERPDGSNFTLKIRSTKLEDSAMYFCASSRDSVSNYGYTFGSGTRLTVV.

This chain uses TRBV21-1 with TRBJ2-5; TRBD1 is the table's D call and was not checked against the DNA. TRBV21-1 is deemed a pseudogene. The CDR3 has 15 residues. Written as DNA, the CDR3 is TGTGCCAGCAGCAAAGGGGACAGGGGAGGAGAGACCCAGTACTTC. It translates to CASSKGDRGGETQYF.

With respect to this clone: Distinct nucleotide sequences in the sample also encode this CDR3. This chain connects TRBV10-2 to TRBJ2-7; D ambiguous. Trimming removed 3 bases at V and 2 bases at J, with 2 bases between. The CDR3 length is 11 residues. Germline CDR1 reads WSHSY; CDR2 reads SAAADI. The CDR3 DNA reads TGCGCCAGCAGTGATACCTACGAGCAGTACTTC. Translation: CASSDTYEQYF.

This chain connects TRBV7-6 to TRBJ2-1; TRBD1 matches 9 bases. The CDR3 length is 15 residues. Trimming removed 5 bases from V and 5 bases from J; junction bases left unmatched: 7. Looked up from germline, CDR1 is SGHVS and CDR2 is FNYEAQ. The CDR3 DNA reads TGTGCCAGCAGCCAGTGGGGACAGGGAGACAATGAGCAGTTCTTC. Translated, it gives CASSQWGQGDNEQFF.

The rearrangement joins TRBV10-1 to TRBJ2-3; D remains unclear. Deletions cut 4 bases from V and 2 bases from J, with 13 bases between. This CDR3 is 15 amino acids long. CDR1 is WNHNN and CDR2 is SYGVQD in the germline V gene (reference sequence). This CDR3 is CASSVYSSPTDTQYF. DNA for the CDR3: TGCGCCAGCAGTGTATACAGTTCCCCCACAGATACGCAGTATTTT.

The gene calls are TRBV15 and TRBJ1-2; 9 bases map to TRBD1. CDR3 length: 15 residues. CDR1 and CDR2 (germline): LNHNV, YYDKDF (reference sequence). V trimming: 4 bases; J trimming: 0 bases; junction bases outside the gene matches: 3. This CDR3 reads CATSIRTGANYGYTF. DNA for the CDR3: TGTGCCACCAGCATCCGGACAGGGGCTAACTATGGCTACACCTTC.

This rearrangement joins TRBV7-9 to TRBJ2-7; 7 bases match TRBD1. Trimming removed 6 bases from V and 0 bases from J; junction bases left unmatched: 8. Germline loops: CDR1 SEHNR, CDR2 FQNEAQ (reference sequence). This CDR3 has 15 amino acids. CDR3 nucleotides: TGTGCCAGCAGGAGAGGGACAGAGAGCTCCTACGAGCAGTACTTC. Translation gives CASRRGTESSYEQYF.

V and J are TRBV12-3 or TRBV12-4 and TRBJ2-7, with D possibly matching TRBD1 (6 bases). V was pared by 8 bases and J by 6 bases, with 17 bases between. The CDR3 runs to 13 residues. This CDR3 is CASAEGGAGEQYF. DNA of the CDR3: TGTGCCAGCGCTGAAGGGGGTGCTGGCGAGCAGTACTTC.

The chain uses TRBV2 and TRBJ2-5, with TRBD1 as a possible D gene (6 bases). CDR1 and CDR2 from the germline V gene are SNHLY and FYNNEI. V lost 6 bases and J 2 bases, leaving 19 bases between the germline ends. The CDR3 is 16 amino acids. The CDR3 nucleotides are TGTGCCAGCAGCCTAACAGGGTTGGTAGATCAAGAGACCCAGTACTTC. Translating gives CASSLTGLVDQETQYF.

V is TRBV5-4 and J is TRBJ1-1; tentative D call: TRBD1 (5 bases). The V and J ends lost 5 bases and 5 bases respectively, with 16 bases between them. Germline CDR1 reads SGHNT; CDR2 reads YYREEE (reference sequence). The CDR3 contains 14 residues. This CDR3 is CASSLGGSKTEAFF. The CDR3 DNA reads as TGTGCCAGCAGTCTGGGGGGGTCGAAGACTGAAGCTTTCTTT.

The chain uses TRBV3-1 (or the pseudogene TRBV3-2) and TRBJ1-2; the D is unclear. This CDR3 is 12 amino acids long. The germline V and J ends were trimmed by 1 base and 8 bases, with 8 bases remaining between them. Germline CDR1 and CDR2: LGHDT and YNNKEL (reference sequence). This chain's CDR3 is CASSQVARGYTF. The CDR3 nucleotides are TGTGCCAGCAGCCAAGTTGCCAGAGGCTACACCTTC.

This rearrangement joins TRBV6-6 to TRBJ1-2, with D perhaps matching TRBD1 (6 bases). The CDR3 is made up of 15 amino acids. The ends were cut back, 6 bases at V and 4 bases at J, with 18 bases in the middle. The germline CDR1 and CDR2 sequences are MNHNY and SVGAGI (reference sequence). CDR3 amino acids: CASSPQTGNFYGYTF. The DNA for the CDR3 is TGTGCCAGCAGCCCCCAGACAGGAAACTTCTATGGCTACACCTTC.

The CDR3 loop reads CASSGTSGGDFPNEQFF. The CDR3, as DNA: TGTGCCAGCAGCGGGACTAGCGGGGGGGATTTCCCCAATGAGCAGTTCTTC. The rearrangement links TRBV9 to TRBJ2-1, with 15 positions matching TRBD2. The CDR3 runs 17 residues. After removal of 3 bases from V and 6 bases from J, the junction contained 7 bases not matched to a gene. Germline V lookup: CDR1 SGDLS, CDR2 YYNGEE.

The sample holds many counts of this clone. The rearrangement uses TRBV7-9 and TRBJ1-6; possibly TRBD1 for D (6 bases). Per the germline V gene, CDR1 is SEHNR and CDR2 is FQNEAQ (reference sequence). V was clipped by 5 bases and J by 8 bases, with 19 bases between them. The CDR3 has 16 residues. For the CDR3, the DNA is TGTGCCAGCAGCCCCACGCCCCAGGGGATACATTCACCCCTCCACTTT. Its protein is CASSPTPQGIHSPLHF.

The chain combines TRBV30 with TRBJ2-1; TRBD2 aligns across 13 bases. The length of the CDR3 is 15 residues. Germline lookup yields CDR1 GTSNPN and CDR2 SVGIG (reference sequence). Trimming cost V 1 base and J 9 bases; bases outside gene matches: 6. The CDR3 here is CAWSATSGGAVEQFF. The CDR3 DNA reads as TGTGCCTGGAGTGCCACTAGCGGGGGGGCCGTTGAGCAGTTCTTC.

The rearrangement joins TRBV3-1 (or the pseudogene TRBV3-2) to TRBJ2-3, with D uncertain. The CDR3 totals 13 residues. Trimming cost V 4 bases and J 1 base, with 6 bases left between them. The germline gives CDR1 LGHDT, CDR2 YNNKEL (reference sequence). The CDR3 loop reads CASSLWRTDTQYF. In DNA, the CDR3 is TGTGCCAGCAGCCTATGGCGCACAGATACGCAGTATTTT.

The V gene is TRBV6-1, the J gene TRBJ1-3; TRBD1 matches at 7 bases. CDR1 and CDR2 from the germline V gene are MNHNS and SASEGT. V trimming: 3 bases; J trimming: 4 bases; junction bases outside the gene matches: 6. The CDR3 runs 15 residues. CDR3 loop: CASSEIGTAGNTIYF. In DNA, the CDR3 is TGTGCCAGCAGTGAGATTGGGACAGCCGGAAACACCATATATTTT.

This chain connects TRBV5-1 to TRBJ2-7; 8 nucleotides line up with TRBD1. V trimming: 2 bases; J trimming: 5 bases; junction bases outside the gene matches: 3. The CDR3 runs 13 residues. Looked up from germline, CDR1 is SGHRS and CDR2 is YFSETQ. The chain's CDR3 is CASSFRTGNEQYF. The DNA for the CDR3 is TGCGCCAGCAGCTTTCGGACAGGGAACGAGCAGTACTTC.

This clone was counted a few times. Here the CDR3 DNA reads TGCGCCAGCAGTTGGAGGACTAGCGGCACAGATACGCAGTATTTT. Amino acid sequence: CASSWRTSGTDTQYF. This chain joins TRBV10-1 and TRBJ2-3; 9 bases line up with TRBD2. The CDR3 has 15 residues. Germline CDR1 reads WNHNN; CDR2 reads SYGVQD (reference sequence). The trim removed 5 bases at V and 1 base at J, leaving 4 bases unmatched.

The CDR3 region has the DNA TGTGCCAGCAGCTCTATGCGACAGGGTCATATTGATGGCTACACCTTC. It yields the protein CASSSMRQGHIDGYTF. V gene TRBV7-7 combines with J gene TRBJ1-2; 7 nucleotides align to TRBD1. CDR3 length: 16 residues. V gave up 4 bases and J gave up 6 bases; unmatched junction bases: 14. CDR1 is SSHAT, CDR2 FNYEAQ, per germline (reference sequence).

The rearrangement joins TRBV11-2 to TRBJ2-3; D ambiguous. This CDR3 is 12 amino acids long. V lost 3 bases and J lost 6, with 7 bases in between. Per germline, CDR1 SGHAT and CDR2 FQNNGV. The CDR3 reads CASSLGSDTQYF. For the CDR3, the DNA is TGTGCCAGCAGCTTGGGCTCGGATACGCAGTATTTT.

This chain joins TRBV3-1 (or the pseudogene TRBV3-2) and TRBJ2-2, with D hard to call. V was clipped by 5 bases and J by 7 bases, with 11 bases between them. Germline CDR1 LGHDT, CDR2 YNNKEL (reference sequence). The CDR3 runs to 13 residues. For the CDR3, the DNA is TGTGCCAGCAGCGAGGCCTTGGACGGGGAGCTGTTTTTT. Its protein is CASSEALDGELFF.

The chain recombines TRBV7-9 with TRBJ1-4; 11 bases align to TRBD1. The CDR3 is 16 amino acids. V was pared by 7 bases and J by 7 bases, with 11 bases of the junction left unmatched. Germline V gene sequence: CDR1 SEHNR, CDR2 FQNEAQ (reference sequence). Here the CDR3 DNA reads TGTGCCAGCAAGAGATGGGACAGGGGGGCTTTTGAAAAACTGTTTTTT. This gives the protein CASKRWDRGAFEKLFF.

The chain is built from TRBV30 and TRBJ1-1, with TRBD1 identical over 7 bases. Trimming removed 5 bases from V and 0 bases from J; junction bases left unmatched: 3. The CDR3 covers 13 residues. CDR1 and CDR2 from the germline V gene are GTSNPN and SVGIG (reference sequence). The DNA for the CDR3 is TGTGCCTGGGAGGACAGGATGAACACTGAAGCTTTCTTT. It translates to CAWEDRMNTEAFF.

This chain connects TRBV6-5 to TRBJ2-3, with D possibly being TRBD2 (7 bases). The CDR3 totals 14 residues. V was cut by 8 bases and J by 3 bases, with 15 bases left in between. Germline-derived CDR1 and CDR2 are MNHEY and SVGAGI. CDR3 DNA: TGTGCCAGCCGGAAGGAGGGGGGGACAGATACGCAGTATTTT. Translation gives CASRKEGGTDTQYF.